This T cell receptor (beta chain) emerged from a study of cytomegalovirus exposure and HLA in healthy donors. Broader study findings: Indistinguishability led to the exclusion of some V segments, TRBV6-2 and TRBV6-3 included.

Primers: 60 Vbeta forward and 13 Jbeta reverse. Measured with immunoSEQ multiplex PCR; TCRdb has only the in-frame clones, and not every one. The data hold 98,000 or so clones, with over 75% observed a single time. Concerning this clone itself: What it recognizes is unknown.

CDR1 GTSNPN and CDR2 SVGIG come from the germline V gene (reference sequence). CDR3 length: 13 amino acids. The V gene lost 0 bases and the J gene lost 5 bases, with 8 bases spanning the gap. This TCR was recovered from a woman under 30 in good health and CMV-seropositive. The specimen sequenced was PBMCs. The V call is TRBV30, the J call TRBJ1-5, with D uncertain. The CDR3 protein is CAWSVTSDQPQHF. As DNA, the CDR3 is TGTGCCTGGAGTGTAACCTCGGATCAGCCCCAGCATTTT.